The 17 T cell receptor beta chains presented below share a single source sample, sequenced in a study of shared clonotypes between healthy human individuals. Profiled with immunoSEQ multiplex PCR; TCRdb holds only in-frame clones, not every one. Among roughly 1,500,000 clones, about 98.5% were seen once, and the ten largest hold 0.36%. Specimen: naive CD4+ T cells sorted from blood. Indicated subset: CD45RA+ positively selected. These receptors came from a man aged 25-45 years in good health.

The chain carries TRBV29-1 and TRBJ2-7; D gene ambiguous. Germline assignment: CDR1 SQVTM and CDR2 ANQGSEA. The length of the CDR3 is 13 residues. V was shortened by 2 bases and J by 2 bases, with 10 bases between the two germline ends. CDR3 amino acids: CSVELDGTYEQYF. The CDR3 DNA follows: TGCAGCGTTGAATTGGACGGAACCTACGAGCAGTACTTC.

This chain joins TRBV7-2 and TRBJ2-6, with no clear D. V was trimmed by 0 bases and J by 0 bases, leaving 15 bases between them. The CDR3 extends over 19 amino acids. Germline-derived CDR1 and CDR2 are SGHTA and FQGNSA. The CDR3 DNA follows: TGTGCCAGCAGCTTAGCTTTTGGCGGAGACTTCTCTGGGGCCAACGTCCTGACTTTC. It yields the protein CASSLAFGGDFSGANVLTF.

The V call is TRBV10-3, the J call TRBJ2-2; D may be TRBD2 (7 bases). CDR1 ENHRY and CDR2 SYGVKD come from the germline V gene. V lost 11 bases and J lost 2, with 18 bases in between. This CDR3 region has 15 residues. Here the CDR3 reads CASRGGGGNTGELFF. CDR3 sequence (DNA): TGTGCCTCCCGGGGAGGGGGAGGAAACACCGGGGAGCTGTTTTTT.

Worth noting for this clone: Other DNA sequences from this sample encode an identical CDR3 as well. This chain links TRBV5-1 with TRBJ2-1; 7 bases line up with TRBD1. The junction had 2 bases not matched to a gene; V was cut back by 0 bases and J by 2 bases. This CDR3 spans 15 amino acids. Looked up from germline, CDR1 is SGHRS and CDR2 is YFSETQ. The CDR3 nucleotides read TGCGCCAGCAGCTTGGGGACAGGTCCCTACAATGAGCAGTTCTTC. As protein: CASSLGTGPYNEQFF.

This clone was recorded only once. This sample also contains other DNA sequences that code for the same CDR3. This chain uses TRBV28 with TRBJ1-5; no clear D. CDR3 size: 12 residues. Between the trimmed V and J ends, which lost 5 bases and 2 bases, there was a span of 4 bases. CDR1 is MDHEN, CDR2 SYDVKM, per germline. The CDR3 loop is CASSRGNQPQHF. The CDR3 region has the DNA TGTGCCAGCAGTCGGGGCAATCAGCCCCAGCATTTT. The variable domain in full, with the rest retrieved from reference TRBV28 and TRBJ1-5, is DVKVTQSSRYLVKRTGEKVFLECVQDMDHENMFWYRQDPGLGLRLIYFSYDVKMKEKGDIPEGYSVSREKKERFSLILESASTNQTSMYLCASSRGNQPQHFGDGTRLSIL.

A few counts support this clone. For the CDR3, the DNA is TGCGCCAGCAGCTTGGCCGACCAAGAGACCCAGTACTTC. Its translation is CASSLADQETQYF. The chain has TRBV5-1 and TRBJ2-5; D is uncertain. The CDR3 has 13 amino acids. CDR1 SGHRS and CDR2 YFSETQ come from the germline V gene. Trimming left V 0 bases short and J 0 bases short, with 3 bases between.

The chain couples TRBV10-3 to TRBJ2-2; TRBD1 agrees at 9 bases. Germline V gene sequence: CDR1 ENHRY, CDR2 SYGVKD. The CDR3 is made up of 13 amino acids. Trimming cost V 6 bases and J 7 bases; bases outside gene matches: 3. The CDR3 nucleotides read TGTGCCATCAGACAGGGGGCGTTCGGGGAGCTGTTTTTT. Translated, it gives CAIRQGAFGELFF.

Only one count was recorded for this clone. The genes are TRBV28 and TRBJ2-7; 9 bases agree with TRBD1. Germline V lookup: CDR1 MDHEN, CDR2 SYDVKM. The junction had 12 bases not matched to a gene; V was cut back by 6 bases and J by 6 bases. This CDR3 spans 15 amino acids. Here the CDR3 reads CASRIMGDRVSEQYF. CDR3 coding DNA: TGTGCCAGCAGGATTATGGGGGACAGGGTGAGCGAGCAGTACTTC. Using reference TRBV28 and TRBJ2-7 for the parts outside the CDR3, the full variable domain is DVKVTQSSRYLVKRTGEKVFLECVQDMDHENMFWYRQDPGLGLRLIYFSYDVKMKEKGDIPEGYSVSREKKERFSLILESASTNQTSMYLCASRIMGDRVSEQYFGPGTRLTVT.

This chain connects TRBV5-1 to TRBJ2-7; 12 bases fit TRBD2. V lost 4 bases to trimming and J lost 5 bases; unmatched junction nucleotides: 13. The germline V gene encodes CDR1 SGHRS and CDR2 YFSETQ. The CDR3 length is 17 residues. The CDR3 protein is CASSDPRLAGVAHEQYF. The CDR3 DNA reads TGCGCCAGCAGCGACCCAAGACTAGCGGGAGTCGCCCACGAGCAGTACTTC.

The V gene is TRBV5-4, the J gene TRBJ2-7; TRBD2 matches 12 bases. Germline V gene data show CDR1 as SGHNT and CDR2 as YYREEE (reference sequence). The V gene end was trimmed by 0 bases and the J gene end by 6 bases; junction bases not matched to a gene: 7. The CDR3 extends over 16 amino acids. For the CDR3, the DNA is TGTGCCAGCAGCTTGGCACTAGCGGGAGGTAAACGCGAGCAGTACTTC. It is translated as CASSLALAGGKREQYF.

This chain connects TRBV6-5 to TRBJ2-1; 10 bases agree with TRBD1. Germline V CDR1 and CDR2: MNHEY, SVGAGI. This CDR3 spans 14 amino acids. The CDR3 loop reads CAIRGTGVVSEQFF. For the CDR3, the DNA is TGTGCTATCCGGGGGACAGGGGTAGTGAGTGAGCAGTTCTTC.

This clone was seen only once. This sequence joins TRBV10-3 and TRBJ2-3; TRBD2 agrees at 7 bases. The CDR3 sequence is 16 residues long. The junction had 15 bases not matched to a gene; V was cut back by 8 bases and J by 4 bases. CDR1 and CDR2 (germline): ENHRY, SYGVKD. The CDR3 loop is CAIFSSAGVGPDTQYF. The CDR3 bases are TGTGCCATCTTTTCGAGCGCGGGAGTGGGCCCAGATACGCAGTATTTT.

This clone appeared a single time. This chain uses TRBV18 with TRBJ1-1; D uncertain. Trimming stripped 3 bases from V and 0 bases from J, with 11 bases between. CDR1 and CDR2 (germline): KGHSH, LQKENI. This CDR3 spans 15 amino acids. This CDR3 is CASSPDEIMNTEAFF. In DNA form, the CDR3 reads TGTGCCAGCTCACCGGACGAAATCATGAACACTGAAGCTTTCTTT. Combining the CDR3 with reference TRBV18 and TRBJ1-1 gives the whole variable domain NAGVMQNPRHLVRRRGQEARLRCSPMKGHSHVYWYRQLPEEGLKFMVYLQKENIIDESGMPKERFSAEFPKEGPSILRIQQVVRGDSAAYFCASSPDEIMNTEAFFGQGTRLTVV.

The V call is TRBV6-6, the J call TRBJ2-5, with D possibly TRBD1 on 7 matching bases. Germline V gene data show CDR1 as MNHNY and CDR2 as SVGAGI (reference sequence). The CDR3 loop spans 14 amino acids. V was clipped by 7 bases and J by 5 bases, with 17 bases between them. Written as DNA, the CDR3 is TGTGCCAGCAATGCAGGGGCAGGGGGGGAGACCCAGTACTTC. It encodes CASNAGAGGETQYF.

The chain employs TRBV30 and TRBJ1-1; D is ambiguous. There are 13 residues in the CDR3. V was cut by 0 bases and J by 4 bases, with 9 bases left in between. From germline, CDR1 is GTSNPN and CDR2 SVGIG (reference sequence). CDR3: CAWSVQSGTEAFF. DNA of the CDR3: TGTGCCTGGAGTGTACAGTCTGGCACTGAAGCTTTCTTT.

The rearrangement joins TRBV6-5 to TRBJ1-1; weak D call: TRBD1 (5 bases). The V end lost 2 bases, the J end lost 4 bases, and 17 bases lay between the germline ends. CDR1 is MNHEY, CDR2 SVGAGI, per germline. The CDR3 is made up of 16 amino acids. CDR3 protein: CASSYIMWGVVTEAFF. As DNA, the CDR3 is TGTGCCAGCAGTTACATCATGTGGGGGGTTGTCACTGAAGCTTTCTTT.

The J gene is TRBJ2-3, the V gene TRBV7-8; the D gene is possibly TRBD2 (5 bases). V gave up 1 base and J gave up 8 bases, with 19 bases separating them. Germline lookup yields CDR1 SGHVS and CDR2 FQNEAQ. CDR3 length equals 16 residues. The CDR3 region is CASSLGAGGTVGTQYF. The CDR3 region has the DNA TGTGCCAGCAGCTTAGGGGCGGGTGGCACAGTAGGTACGCAGTATTTT.